The next 9 T cell receptor beta chains were all read from a single sample in a study of cytomegalovirus exposure and HLA in healthy donors. The PCR contained 60 Vbeta and 13 Jbeta primers. Profiling relied on immunoSEQ multiplex PCR, and the TCRdb table lists in-frame clones only, not all of them. The sample has around 180,000 clones, about four fifths seen once. Sequencing used PBMCs. These receptors originate from a male donor in good health and CMV-seronegative.

The chain combines TRBV4-3 with TRBJ2-7; D may be TRBD1 (5 bases). Between the trimmed V and J ends, which lost 0 bases and 6 bases, there was a span of 15 bases. CDR1 is LGHNA and CDR2 is YSLEER in the germline V gene. There are 15 residues in the CDR3. This chain's CDR3 is CASSQDWGSLIEQYF. The CDR3, as DNA: TGCGCCAGCAGCCAAGATTGGGGCAGTTTGATCGAGCAGTACTTC.

The rearrangement joins TRBV14 to TRBJ2-1; 10 nucleotides match TRBD2. The CDR3 totals 16 residues. CDR1 SGHDN and CDR2 FVKESK come from the germline V gene. V shed 0 bases, J shed 9 bases, and the junction held 8 bases outside the gene matches. The CDR3 region is CASSQDERGGLGEQFF. The CDR3 region has the DNA TGTGCCAGCAGCCAAGACGAGCGGGGGGGCCTGGGTGAGCAGTTCTTC.

The genes are TRBV7-9 and TRBJ2-7; a weak D match, TRBD1 (6 bases). Germline CDR1 and CDR2: SEHNR and FQNEAQ (reference sequence). This CDR3 has 12 amino acids. Trimming took off 4 bases at V and 6 bases at J, with 10 bases between the two ends. The CDR3 protein is CASSSTGSEQYF. In nucleotides, the CDR3 is TGTGCCAGCAGCTCCACAGGGAGCGAGCAGTACTTC.

This chain uses TRBV7-2 with TRBJ2-3; 10 nucleotides match TRBD2. Germline CDR1 reads SGHTA; CDR2 reads FQGNSA. The CDR3 loop spans 18 amino acids. Trimming took 5 bases from V and 10 from J; bases not matched to a gene: 21. CDR3 sequence (DNA): TGTGCCAGCAGCCAACCGGGACAGATACTCCTAGCGGGGGTTCCGCAGTATTTT. It encodes CASSQPGQILLAGVPQYF.

This chain uses TRBV6-1 with TRBJ1-1, with D maybe TRBD1 (5 bases). Trimming took 6 bases from V and 7 from J, leaving 15 bases between them. Germline CDR1 and CDR2: MNHNS and SASEGT. This CDR3 contains 13 residues. CDR3 sequence reads: CASSRGSTGEAFF. For the CDR3, the DNA is TGTGCCAGCAGCCGAGGATCTACAGGTGAAGCTTTCTTT.

The chain recombines TRBV23-1 with TRBJ2-3, with a tentative D call TRBD1 (7 bases). TRBV23-1 counts as an open reading frame of uncertain function. V lost 0 bases and J lost 2, with 15 bases in between. The CDR3 totals 17 residues. The CDR3 loop is CASSQSIARGDTDTQYF. As DNA, the CDR3 is TGCGCCAGCAGTCAATCGATTGCCAGGGGGGACACAGATACGCAGTATTTT.

The chain joins TRBV13 to TRBJ2-3; tentative D call: TRBD1 (6 bases). With 4 bases removed from V and 3 bases from J, the gap between germline ends came to 17 bases. Germline lookup yields CDR1 PRHDT and CDR2 FYEKMQ (reference sequence). The CDR3 length is 16 residues. CDR3 in amino acids: CASSWGQQGVTDTQYF. The DNA for the CDR3 is TGTGCCAGCAGCTGGGGCCAACAGGGTGTGACAGATACGCAGTATTTT. Full variable domain (outside the CDR3, taken from reference TRBV13 and TRBJ2-3): AAGVIQSPRHLIKEKRETATLKCYPIPRHDTVYWYQQGPGQDPQFLISFYEKMQSDKGSIPDRFSAQQFSDYHSELNMSSLELGDSALYFCASSWGQQGVTDTQYFGPGTRLTVL.

The chain has TRBV18 and TRBJ2-1; tentatively, D is TRBD2 (8 bases). The length of the CDR3 is 19 residues. Trimming pared 2 bases from V and 5 bases from J, leaving 25 bases between. Germline CDR1 is KGHSH and CDR2 is LQKENI. The CDR3 loop reads CASSPKTGAAVAGNNEQFF. For the CDR3, the DNA is TGTGCCAGCTCACCAAAAACAGGGGCAGCGGTAGCGGGAAACAATGAGCAGTTCTTC.

This clone came up once. The rearrangement links TRBV30 to TRBJ2-7; TRBD2 aligns across 10 bases. V shed 8 bases, J shed 2 bases, and the junction held 12 bases outside the gene matches. CDR3 length equals 15 residues. Germline V gives CDR1 GTSNPN, CDR2 SVGIG (reference sequence). The CDR3, as DNA: TGTGCCGTACGTTGGCTAGCGGGGGTGCCCTACGAGCAGTACTTC. Translation: CAVRWLAGVPYEQYF.